These T cell receptor beta chains were read from a single sample in a study of ipilimumab plus nivolumab after autologous stem cell transplantation. Produced via immunoSEQ multiplex PCR; TCRdb's table is partial and in-frame only. Seen here are 77,000 or so clones, approximately 86% observed once, and the top ten hold roughly 2.2%. The starting material was PBMCs, obtained in a trial of ipilimumab plus nivolumab as post-transplant consolidation. Receptor source: a male donor with diffuse large B-cell lymphoma. CDR3s include the opening cysteine and the closing phenylalanine or tryptophan. The D gene is left open where the match is weak. The size entry is marked missing in some rows and otherwise reads once, few, many or a size class.

size: NA; J: TRBJ2-1; D: NA; length: 13; V: TRBV10-3; CDR3: CAIAQGPYNEQFF; DNA: TGTGCCATCGCTCAAGGCCCGTACAATGAGCAGTTCTTC
size: once; J: TRBJ2-5; D: NA; length: 15; V: TRBV18; CDR3: CASSPGQPPVETQYF; DNA: TGTGCCAGCTCACCCGGACAACCGCCTGTGGAGACCCAGTACTTC
size: NA; J: TRBJ1-2; D: NA; length: 15; V: TRBV7-3; CDR3: CASSSSATSSYGYTF; DNA: TGTGCCAGCAGCTCATCGGCAACATCTTCCTATGGCTACACCTTC
size: NA; J: TRBJ1-2; D: NA; length: 15; V: TRBV30; CDR3: CACVSSGRGVYGYTF; DNA: TGTGCCTGCGTTAGTTCTGGAAGGGGGGTCTATGGCTACACCTTC
size: NA; J: TRBJ2-5; D: TRBD1; length: 16; V: TRBV25-1; CDR3: CASRPRDRHVPETQYF; DNA: TGTGCCAGCAGACCCCGGGACAGGCACGTTCCTGAGACCCAGTACTTC
size: NA; J: TRBJ1-3; D: NA; length: 14; V: TRBV7-8; CDR3: CASSLRGTGNTIYF; DNA: TGTGCCAGCAGCTTACGGGGGACTGGAAACACCATATATTTT
size: NA; J: TRBJ2-5; D: TRBD2; length: 15; V: TRBV7-2; CDR3: CASSKGTTRGETQYF; DNA: TGTGCCAGCAGCAAAGGGACTACCCGCGGGGAGACCCAGTACTTC
size: NA; J: TRBJ2-3; D: TRBD2; length: 16; V: TRBV11-2; CDR3: CASSSLAGGGTDTQYF; DNA: TGTGCCAGCAGCTCGCTAGCGGGGGGTGGCACAGATACGCAGTATTTT
size: once; J: TRBJ1-2; D: NA; length: 12; V: TRBV6-1; CDR3: CASSSGTFGYTF; DNA: TGTGCCAGCAGTTCCGGGACATTCGGCTACACCTTC
size: NA; J: TRBJ2-2; D: TRBD1; length: 17; V: TRBV9; CDR3: CASSVTGTGAFTGELFF; DNA: TGTGCCAGCAGCGTAACCGGGACAGGAGCCTTCACCGGGGAGCTGTTTTTT
size: NA; J: TRBJ1-1; D: TRBD1; length: 16; V: TRBV11-2; CDR3: CASSSLRTGRNTEAFF; DNA: TGTGCCAGCAGCTCTTTACGGACAGGGAGGAACACTGAAGCTTTCTTT
size: NA; J: TRBJ2-1; D: TRBD2; length: 16; V: TRBV27; CDR3: CASSLSASGGAREQFF; DNA: TGTGCCAGCAGTTTATCGGCTAGCGGGGGGGCGAGAGAGCAGTTCTTC
size: NA; J: TRBJ1-1; D: TRBD1; length: 15; V: TRBV4-1; CDR3: CASSQPRDRATEAFF; DNA: TGCGCCAGCAGCCAACCCCGGGACAGGGCCACTGAAGCTTTCTTT
size: NA; J: TRBJ2-5; D: TRBD2; length: 15; V: TRBV27; CDR3: CASSPGTSGKETQYF; DNA: TGTGCCAGCAGCCCGGGGACTAGCGGCAAAGAGACCCAGTACTTC
size: once; J: TRBJ1-1; D: NA; length: 12; V: TRBV6-6; CDR3: CAISPGYGEAFF; DNA: TGTGCCATCTCCCCCGGGTATGGTGAAGCTTTCTTT
size: NA; J: TRBJ2-1; D: NA; length: 13; V: TRBV7-9; CDR3: CASGGISGTEQFF; DNA: TGTGCCAGCGGGGGGATTTCAGGTACGGAGCAGTTCTTC
size: NA; J: TRBJ1-5; D: NA; length: 14; V: TRBV18; CDR3: CASSPTGGNQPQHF; DNA: TGTGCCAGCTCACCAACGGGTGGCAATCAGCCCCAGCATTTT
size: NA; J: TRBJ2-1; D: TRBD2; length: 12; V: TRBV6-1; CDR3: CATRGGSNEQFF; DNA: TGTGCCACCCGGGGGGGTTCGAATGAGCAGTTCTTC
size: once; J: TRBJ2-5; D: NA; length: 10; V: TRBV29-1; CDR3: CSVEQETQYF; DNA: TGCAGCGTTGAGCAAGAGACCCAGTACTTC
size: NA; J: TRBJ2-3; D: NA; length: 16; V: TRBV11-3; CDR3: CASSSSGGLMRDTQYF; DNA: TGTGCCAGCAGCTCATCCGGGGGGCTCATGAGGGATACGCAGTATTTT
size: many; J: TRBJ1-1; D: NA; length: 14; V: TRBV7-8; CDR3: CASTQLAGDTEAFF; DNA: TGTGCCAGCACCCAACTGGCGGGCGACACTGAAGCTTTCTTT
size: NA; J: TRBJ2-3; D: NA; length: 14; V: TRBV9; CDR3: CASSVEATTDTQYF; DNA: TGTGCCAGCAGCGTAGAAGCCACCACAGATACGCAGTATTTT
size: NA; J: TRBJ2-3; D: TRBD1; length: 14; V: TRBV4-1; CDR3: CASTRDSGTDTQYF; DNA: TGCGCCAGCACCCGGGACAGCGGCACAGATACGCAGTATTTT
size: NA; J: TRBJ2-5; D: NA; length: 12; V: TRBV5-1; CDR3: CASSVFQETQYF; DNA: TGCGCCAGCAGCGTATTTCAAGAGACCCAGTACTTC
size: few; J: TRBJ1-3; D: NA; length: 14; V: TRBV30; CDR3: CAWSVGGLGNTIYF; DNA: TGTGCCTGGAGTGTAGGAGGGTTAGGAAACACCATATATTTT
size: few; J: TRBJ1-6; D: NA; length: 12; V: TRBV11-2; CDR3: CASSLGGSPLHF; DNA: TGTGCCAGCAGCTTAGGAGGTTCACCCCTCCACTTT
size: NA; J: TRBJ2-6; D: NA; length: 15; V: TRBV5-1; CDR3: CASSYAESGANVLTF; DNA: TGCGCCAGCAGCTATGCGGAAAGTGGGGCCAACGTCCTGACTTTC